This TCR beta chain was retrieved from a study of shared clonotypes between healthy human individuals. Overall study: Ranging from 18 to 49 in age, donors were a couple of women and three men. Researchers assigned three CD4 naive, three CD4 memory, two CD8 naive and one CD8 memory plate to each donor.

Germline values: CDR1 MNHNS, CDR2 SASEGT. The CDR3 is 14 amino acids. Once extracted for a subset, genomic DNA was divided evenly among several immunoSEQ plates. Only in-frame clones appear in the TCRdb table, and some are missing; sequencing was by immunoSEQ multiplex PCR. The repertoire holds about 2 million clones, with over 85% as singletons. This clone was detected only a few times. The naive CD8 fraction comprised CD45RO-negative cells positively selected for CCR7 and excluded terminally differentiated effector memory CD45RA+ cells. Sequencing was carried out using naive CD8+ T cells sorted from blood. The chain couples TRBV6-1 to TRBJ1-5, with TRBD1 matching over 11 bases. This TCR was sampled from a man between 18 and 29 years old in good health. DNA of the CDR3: TGTGCTACATGGACAGGGGGCTTTAATCAGCCCCAGCATTTT. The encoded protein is CATWTGGFNQPQHF.